This T cell receptor (beta chain) was sequenced for a study of sequential checkpoint blockade in melanoma. The overall study: First-line arms were nivolumab then ipilimumab, or the reverse, randomized 1:1.

The treatment is: randomized to nivolumab then ipilimumab (arm A) or the reverse (arm B). None of the patients previously received DNA-damaging chemotherapy. PBMC sorting kept live CD3+CD8+ cells without CD19 or CD56. This table comes from immunoSEQ multiplex PCR, and its TCRdb copy is limited to in-frame clones, with some not included. Here the sample spans about 14,000 clones, approximately 82% being singletons. This CDR3 region has 16 residues. V lost 6 bases, J lost 1 base, and 16 bases lay in between. Germline CDR1 is SNHLY and CDR2 is FYNNEI. The sequence derives from a human donor with melanoma. The genes are TRBV2 and TRBJ2-1, with D perhaps TRBD1 (7 bases). Sequencing was performed on CD8+ T cells sorted from blood (inferred from file names), taken from a patient given nivolumab and ipilimumab in sequence. CDR3 residues: CASRGQGGRSYNEQFF. The CDR3 DNA reads TGTGCCAGCAGGGGGCAGGGGGGCCGATCCTACAATGAGCAGTTCTTC.